This is a list of T cell receptor beta chains from one sample in a study of T cells in Graves' hyperthyroidism and ophthalmopathy. Via MiXCR, TCRdb re-called the multiplex PCR reads, giving one row per CDR3 protein. This table has 400,000 to 500,000 distinct CDR3 sequences, around 15% appearing once. Sequenced input: blood. The receptors shown here come from a woman aged 18-30 years with Graves' hyperthyroidism. The CDR3 runs from the conserved cysteine through the conserved F or W. The D gene is left open where the match is weak. Only some rows state a clone size, as once, few, many or a class for expanded clones.

cdr3_aa,cdr3_nt,j_call,d_call,clone_size,v_call
CSVDALAEQFF,TGCAGCGTTGATGCGCTGGCTGAGCAGTTCTTC,TRBJ2-1,-,-,TRBV29-1
CASSAGRGNEQFF,TGTGCCAGCAGTGCCGGGCGAGGAAATGAGCAGTTCTTC,TRBJ2-1,-,many,TRBV6-1
CASSTDSIGKGYTF,TGTGCCAGCAGTACTGACAGTATCGGCAAGGGCTACACCTTC,TRBJ1-2,-,many,TRBV2
CASSNDRGVVNTEAFF,TGTGCCAGCAGTAACGACCGGGGCGTAGTGAACACTGAAGCTTTCTTT,TRBJ1-1,-,many,TRBV2
CASSLVADLEAFF,TGTGCCAGCAGCTTAGTGGCAGACCTCGAAGCTTTCTTT,TRBJ1-1,-,many,TRBV7-9
CASSPLGAKGNTIYF,TGTGCCAGCAGTCCACTAGGGGCTAAAGGAAACACCATATATTTT,TRBJ1-3,-,-,TRBV28
CASGRGGDEQYF,TGTGCCAGCGGGAGGGGTGGGGACGAGCAGTACTTC,TRBJ2-7,TRBD2,-,TRBV4-2
CASSPGGERDGYTF,TGTGCCAGTAGTCCCGGGGGGGAGAGGGATGGCTACACCTTC,TRBJ1-2,-,-,TRBV19
CASSLGLGAQREFF,TGTGCCAGCAGCTTAGGACTAGGAGCCCAAAGGGAGTTCTTC,TRBJ2-1,-,many,TRBV7-8
CASSVRDSQYYGYTF,TGTGCCAGCAGCGTGAGGGACAGTCAGTACTATGGCTACACCTTC,TRBJ1-2,TRBD1,-,TRBV9
CASSPSTGVTSYEQYF,TGTGCCAGCAGTCCCTCCACAGGGGTCACAAGCTACGAGCAGTACTTC,TRBJ2-7,TRBD1,many,TRBV27
CSAEDRKNSYEQYF,TGCAGTGCAGAGGACAGGAAAAACTCCTACGAGCAGTACTTC,TRBJ2-7,TRBD1,-,TRBV20-1
CASSIAGGYPTYNEQFF,TGTGCCAGTAGTATAGCTGGCGGGTACCCGACCTACAATGAGCAGTTCTTC,TRBJ2-1,-,-,TRBV19
CTSSVGTSGIVDTQYF,TGTACCAGCAGCGTGGGGACTAGCGGGATCGTAGATACGCAGTATTTT,TRBJ2-3,TRBD2,-,TRBV11-2
CASSPEGTGRHTEAFF,TGTGCCAGCTCACCAGAGGGGACAGGGCGGCACACTGAAGCTTTCTTT,TRBJ1-1,TRBD1,many,TRBV18
CASSQAGTSGNEQFF,TGTGCCAGCAGCCAAGCCGGGACTAGCGGGAATGAGCAGTTCTTC,TRBJ2-1,TRBD2,-,TRBV4-2
CASSLGRSGGGELFF,TGCGCCAGCAGCTTGGGACGAAGCGGGGGCGGGGAGCTGTTTTTT,TRBJ2-2,TRBD2,many,TRBV5-1
CASSVGGGIVTDTQYF,TGCGCCAGCAGTGTAGGTGGCGGGATCGTCACAGATACGCAGTATTTT,TRBJ2-3,-,-,TRBV10-2
CASRRDRSYSDIQPQHF,TGTGCCAGCAGGCGGGACAGGAGTTATAGCGATATTCAGCCCCAGCATTTT,TRBJ1-5,TRBD1,-,TRBV28
CASRGLAGESGELFF,TGTGCCAGCAGGGGGCTAGCGGGAGAATCCGGGGAGCTGTTTTTT,TRBJ2-2,TRBD2,-,TRBV9
CASSLGASANTGELFF,TGCGCCAGCAGCTTGGGGGCTAGCGCGAACACCGGGGAGCTGTTTTTT,TRBJ2-2,-,-,TRBV5-1
CASSYRRQGLNQPQHF,TGTGCCAGCAGTTATCGGCGACAGGGCCTCAATCAGCCCCAGCATTTT,TRBJ1-5,TRBD1,-,TRBV6-2/TRBV6-3
CASSFETGARTDEQFF,TGTGCCAGCAGCTTCGAGACAGGAGCCCGGACGGATGAGCAGTTCTTC,TRBJ2-1,-,-,TRBV11-2
CASSRRTDTDTQYF,TGTGCCAGCAGCCGCCGGACTGACACAGATACGCAGTATTTT,TRBJ2-3,-,many,TRBV7-2
CASSVGDGPTYEQYF,TGTGCCAGCAGCGTAGGCGACGGTCCAACCTACGAGCAGTACTTC,TRBJ2-7,-,-,TRBV9
CASSYHRMNTEAFF,TGTGCCAGCAGTTACCATAGGATGAACACTGAAGCTTTCTTT,TRBJ1-1,-,many,TRBV6-6
CAWSMAAHTEAFF,TGTGCCTGGAGTATGGCAGCCCACACTGAAGCTTTCTTT,TRBJ1-1,-,many,TRBV30
CASSYGQGGRNEQYF,TGTGCCAGCAGTTACGGACAGGGAGGCAGAAACGAGCAGTACTTC,TRBJ2-7,TRBD1,few,TRBV6-2/TRBV6-3
CASKGDRAHEQFF,TGTGCCAGCAAGGGAGACAGGGCCCATGAGCAGTTCTTC,TRBJ2-1,TRBD1,many,TRBV13
CASSRRLAGGEETQYF,TGTGCCAGCTCACGAAGACTAGCGGGAGGAGAAGAGACCCAGTACTTC,TRBJ2-5,TRBD2,many,TRBV18
CASSFRRTNTGELFF,TGTGCCAGCAGTTTTCGGAGAACGAACACCGGGGAGCTGTTTTTT,TRBJ2-2,-,few,TRBV6-6
CASSLGGGLNYEQYF,TGTGCCAGCAGTTTAGGAGGGGGTCTCAACTACGAGCAGTACTTC,TRBJ2-7,-,many,TRBV27
CSAQREGLYNEQFF,TGCAGTGCTCAGCGGGAGGGTCTCTACAATGAGCAGTTCTTC,TRBJ2-1,TRBD2,many,TRBV20-1
CASSLVSQEQYF,TGTGCCAGCAGCTTAGTCAGTCAGGAGCAGTACTTC,TRBJ2-7,-,many,TRBV11-2
CASSYSPGEKLFF,TGTGCCAGCAGTTACTCCCCTGGTGAAAAACTGTTTTTT,TRBJ1-4,-,-,TRBV6-6
CSVDLGAIQDRYGHTF,TGCAGCGTTGATCTGGGGGCCATTCAGGACCGATATGGCCACACCTTC,TRBJ1-2,-,-,TRBV29-1
CASIGGVLNTEAFF,TGTGCCAGTATCGGTGGTGTACTGAACACTGAAGCTTTCTTT,TRBJ1-1,-,few,TRBV19
CASSLSGGQPQHF,TGTGCCAGCAGCTTGTCCGGAGGGCAGCCCCAGCATTTT,TRBJ1-5,-,many,TRBV11-2